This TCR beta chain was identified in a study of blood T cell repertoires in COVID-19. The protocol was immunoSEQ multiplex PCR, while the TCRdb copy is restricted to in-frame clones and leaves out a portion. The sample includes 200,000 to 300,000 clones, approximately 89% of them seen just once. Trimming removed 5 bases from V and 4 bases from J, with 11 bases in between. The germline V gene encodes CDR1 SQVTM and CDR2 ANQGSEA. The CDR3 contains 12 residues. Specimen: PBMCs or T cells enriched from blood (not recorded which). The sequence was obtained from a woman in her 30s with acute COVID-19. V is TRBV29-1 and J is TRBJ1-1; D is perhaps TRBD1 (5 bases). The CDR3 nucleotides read TGCAGCGTTACCCAGGGTTTCACTGAAGCTTTCTTT. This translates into CSVTQGFTEAFF.